Listed below are T cell receptor beta chains from one sample, sequenced in a study of T cells in Graves' hyperthyroidism and ophthalmopathy. TCRdb redid the calling of the multiplex PCR reads with MiXCR, one entry per CDR3 protein. Of about 290,000 distinct CDR3 sequences listed, about an eighth are singletons. Sequenced input: blood. The source of these receptors is a woman aged 30 to 39 with Graves' hyperthyroidism that later progressed to Graves' ophthalmopathy. Both conserved end residues are part of each CDR3. A D gene is named only where the DNA matches it firmly. Clone sizes are given selectively: once, few, many, or a class where the clone is expanded.

D gene: NA; V gene: TRBV29-1; J gene: TRBJ1-2; clone size: few; CDR3 protein: CSSAGTGNYGYTF; CDR3 DNA: TGCAGCTCTGCGGGTACAGGGAACTATGGCTACACCTTC
D gene: NA; V gene: TRBV29-1; J gene: TRBJ1-5; clone size: many; CDR3 protein: CSVAVGLSQPQHF; CDR3 DNA: TGCAGCGTAGCGGTAGGGCTAAGTCAGCCCCAGCATTTT
D gene: NA; V gene: TRBV20-1; J gene: TRBJ2-7; clone size: many; CDR3 protein: CSAAVANSYEQYF; CDR3 DNA: TGCAGTGCGGCGGTAGCTAATTCCTACGAGCAGTACTTC
D gene: NA; V gene: TRBV18; J gene: TRBJ2-7; clone size: NA; CDR3 protein: CASSPQDSYEQYF; CDR3 DNA: TGTGCCAGCTCACCCCAGGACAGCTACGAGCAGTACTTC
D gene: TRBD2; V gene: TRBV4-2; J gene: TRBJ2-2; clone size: many; CDR3 protein: CASSQDTSGVTGELFF; CDR3 DNA: TGTGCCAGCAGCCAAGACACTAGCGGGGTAACCGGGGAGCTGTTTTTT
D gene: TRBD2; V gene: TRBV7-9; J gene: TRBJ2-1; clone size: many; CDR3 protein: CASIGLAEYNEQFF; CDR3 DNA: TGTGCCAGCATCGGGCTAGCGGAGTACAATGAGCAGTTCTTC
D gene: NA; V gene: TRBV4-1; J gene: TRBJ2-7; clone size: many; CDR3 protein: CASSRGHGSYEQYF; CDR3 DNA: TGCGCCAGCAGCCGTGGGCACGGCTCCTACGAGCAGTACTTC
D gene: NA; V gene: TRBV30; J gene: TRBJ2-7; clone size: many; CDR3 protein: CAWSVEYEQYF; CDR3 DNA: TGTGCCTGGAGTGTCGAATACGAGCAGTACTTC
D gene: TRBD2; V gene: TRBV7-2; J gene: TRBJ2-7; clone size: many; CDR3 protein: CASSPEAGGGYEQYF; CDR3 DNA: TGTGCCAGCAGCCCCGAGGCGGGGGGCGGGTACGAGCAGTACTTC
D gene: NA; V gene: TRBV6-1; J gene: TRBJ1-5; clone size: few; CDR3 protein: CASTVYSNQPQHF; CDR3 DNA: TGTGCCAGCACTGTATATAGCAATCAGCCCCAGCATTTT
D gene: NA; V gene: TRBV6-2/TRBV6-3; J gene: TRBJ1-1; clone size: many; CDR3 protein: CASRTSGTDFLMNTEAFF; CDR3 DNA: TGTGCCAGCAGGACCTCCGGGACGGACTTCCTGATGAACACTGAAGCTTTCTTT
D gene: NA; V gene: TRBV29-1; J gene: TRBJ2-7; clone size: many; CDR3 protein: CSVVTGTTYEQYF; CDR3 DNA: TGCAGCGTTGTTACGGGCACCACCTACGAGCAGTACTTC
D gene: TRBD2; V gene: TRBV20-1; J gene: TRBJ2-1; clone size: many; CDR3 protein: CSAGPSGVNNEQFF; CDR3 DNA: TGCAGTGCTGGACCTAGCGGGGTAAACAATGAGCAGTTCTTC